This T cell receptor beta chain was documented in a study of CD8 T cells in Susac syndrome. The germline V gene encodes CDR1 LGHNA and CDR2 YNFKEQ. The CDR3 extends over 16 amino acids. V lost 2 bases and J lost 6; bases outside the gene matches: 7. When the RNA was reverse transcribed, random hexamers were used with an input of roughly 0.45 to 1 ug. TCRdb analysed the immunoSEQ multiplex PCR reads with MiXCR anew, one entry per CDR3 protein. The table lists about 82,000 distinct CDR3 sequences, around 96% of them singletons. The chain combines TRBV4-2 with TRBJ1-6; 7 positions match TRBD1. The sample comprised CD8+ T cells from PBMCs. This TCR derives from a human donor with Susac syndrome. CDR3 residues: CASSQSYRGSNSPLHF. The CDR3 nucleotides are TGTGCCAGCAGCCAATCCTACAGGGGTTCTAATTCACCCCTCCACTTT.